This TCR beta chain was found in a study of T cells in Graves' hyperthyroidism and ophthalmopathy. Overall study: Pretreatment peripheral blood was obtained at initial diagnosis.

Researchers took RNA transcripts and amplified the TCR beta CDR3 regions from them. A first-round RT-PCR of the TCR CDR3 used the HTBI primer set. MiXCR, run by TCRdb on the multiplex PCR reads, gives a single entry per CDR3 protein. This sample has 620,000 or so distinct CDR3 sequences, with 13% to 15% found just once. Germline V gene data show CDR1 as SGHAT and CDR2 as FQNNGV. After removal of 3 bases from V and 1 base from J, the junction contained 5 bases not matched to a gene. CDR3 length: 15 residues. This clonotype was detected many times. Its antigen is not identified. The study, taken as a whole, reports: Model-based prediction identified ophthalmopathy a median approximately 6 months prior to its onset. Most expanded thyroid clonotypes above 0.001 recurred in blood.

V and J are TRBV11-2 and TRBJ2-7, with 8 nucleotides matching TRBD1. This TCR was recovered from a woman in her fifties or sixties with Graves' ophthalmopathy. The sample was blood. DNA for the CDR3: TGTGCCAGCAGCTTCAGTACAGGGGGATCCTACGAGCAGTACTTC. As protein: CASSFSTGGSYEQYF.